Listed below are T cell receptor beta chains from one sample, sequenced in a study of Graves' ophthalmopathy and Graves' hyperthyroidism. TCRdb ran MiXCR on the multiplex PCR reads and lists one entry per CDR3 protein. The sample lists around 1.1 million distinct CDR3 sequences, 35% to 40% occurring once. Input material: peripheral blood or thyroid tissue (not recorded which). The source is an adult man with Graves' hyperthyroidism. The CDR3 runs from the conserved cysteine through the conserved F or W. D genes are given only for firm matches. Not every row has a clone size; where given, it reads once, few, many or a size class.

>few|TRBJ1-1|TRBV15|NA
CATSRDPVREGRNTEAFF
TGTGCCACCAGCAGAGATCCGGTAAGGGAAGGACGGAACACTGAAGCTTTCTTT
>NA|TRBJ2-3|TRBV10-3|TRBD2
CAIKAGTSGSPDTQYF
TGTGCCATCAAGGCGGGGACTAGCGGGTCCCCAGATACGCAGTATTTT
>NA|TRBJ2-7|TRBV2|TRBD1
CASSLDWGQGADEQYF
TGTGCCAGCAGTTTAGATTGGGGACAGGGGGCGGACGAGCAGTACTTC
>many|TRBJ1-5|TRBV7-8|NA
CASSLDGRINQPQHF
TGTGCCAGCAGCTTAGATGGCAGGATCAATCAGCCCCAGCATTTT
>many|TRBJ1-5|TRBV7-2|TRBD1
CASKQGASGPQHF
TGTGCCAGCAAACAGGGGGCCTCTGGGCCCCAGCATTTT
>NA|TRBJ1-6|TRBV20-1|NA
CSAREWSQFYNSPLHF
TGCAGTGCTAGGGAGTGGAGCCAGTTCTATAATTCACCCCTCCACTTT
>once|TRBJ2-6|TRBV25-1|NA
CASWKSSGANVLTF
TGTGCCAGCTGGAAAAGCTCTGGGGCCAACGTCCTGACTTTC
>NA|TRBJ2-7|TRBV2|NA
CASRPTRAGAGSYEQYF
TGTGCCAGCAGACCCACTAGGGCAGGGGCCGGCTCCTACGAGCAGTACTTC
>few|TRBJ2-5|TRBV24-1|NA
CATSRGAGELTQYF
TGTGCCACCAGTCGGGGGGCAGGGGAGTTGACCCAGTACTTC
>once|TRBJ1-4|TRBV15|NA
CATSRVSGLAINEKLFF
TGTGCCACCAGCAGAGTGTCAGGGCTAGCCATCAATGAAAAACTGTTTTTT
>few|TRBJ1-2|TRBV19|NA
CASSMIWDKANYGYTF
TGTGCCAGTAGTATGATTTGGGACAAAGCTAACTATGGCTACACCTTC
>NA|TRBJ1-2|TRBV28|NA
CASRQRQELYGYTF
TGTGCCAGCAGACAAAGACAGGAACTCTATGGCTACACCTTC
>NA|TRBJ2-7|TRBV6-6|TRBD1
CASTQTGGLIEQYF
TGTGCCAGCACCCAGACAGGGGGCTTGATTGAGCAGTACTTC
>NA|TRBJ1-1|TRBV12-3/TRBV12-4|NA
CASSGGPSSMNTEAFF
TGTGCCAGCAGTGGGGGGCCTTCCTCAATGAACACTGAAGCTTTCTTT